This T cell receptor beta chain was identified during a study of T cell repertoires in cytomegalovirus infection. The CDR3 has 13 residues. Trimming took 6 bases from V and 7 from J; bases not matched to a gene: 8. Germline V gives CDR1 SGHTA, CDR2 FQGNSA. One entry per CDR3 protein results from TCRdb running MiXCR on the reads. The repertoire includes 350,000 to 450,000 distinct CDR3 sequences, roughly 20% of them detected once, and approximately 8% sits in the top ten. In its sample, this clonotype was seen many times. The TCR originated in a human donor in good health (CMV status not recorded). Some clones in this sample may be carry-over from other donors' samples. The rearrangement links TRBV7-2 to TRBJ1-1; 7 bases match TRBD1. Sample: PBMCs. CDR3 sequence: CASRSDRRNEAFF. DNA for the CDR3: TGTGCCAGCAGGTCGGACAGGAGGAATGAAGCTTTCTTT.